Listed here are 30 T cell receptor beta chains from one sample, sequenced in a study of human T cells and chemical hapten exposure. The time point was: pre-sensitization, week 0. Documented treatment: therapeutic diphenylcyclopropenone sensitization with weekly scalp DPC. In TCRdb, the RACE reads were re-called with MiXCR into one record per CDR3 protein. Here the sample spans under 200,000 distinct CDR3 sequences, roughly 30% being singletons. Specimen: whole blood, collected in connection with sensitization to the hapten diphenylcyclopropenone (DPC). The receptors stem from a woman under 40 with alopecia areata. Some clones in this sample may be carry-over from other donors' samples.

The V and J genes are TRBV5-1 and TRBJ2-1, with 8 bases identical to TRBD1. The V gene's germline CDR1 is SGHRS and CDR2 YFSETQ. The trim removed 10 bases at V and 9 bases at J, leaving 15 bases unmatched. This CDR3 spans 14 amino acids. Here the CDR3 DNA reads TGCGCCTCCTCCGGGACAGGTAAAATGAGTGAGCAGTTCTTC. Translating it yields CASSGTGKMSEQFF. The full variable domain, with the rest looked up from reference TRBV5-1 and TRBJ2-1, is KAGVTQTPRYLIKTRGQQVTLSCSPISGHRSVSWYQQTPGQGLQFLFEYFSETQRNKGNFPGRFSGRQFSNSRSEMNVSTLELGDSALYLCASSGTGKMSEQFFGPGTRLTVL.

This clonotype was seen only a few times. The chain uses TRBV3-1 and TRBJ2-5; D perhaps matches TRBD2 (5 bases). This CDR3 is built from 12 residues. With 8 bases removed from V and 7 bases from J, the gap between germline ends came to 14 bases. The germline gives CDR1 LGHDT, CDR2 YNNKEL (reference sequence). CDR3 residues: CASFSPGGTQYF. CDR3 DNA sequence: TGTGCCAGCTTCAGTCCAGGAGGGACCCAGTACTTC.

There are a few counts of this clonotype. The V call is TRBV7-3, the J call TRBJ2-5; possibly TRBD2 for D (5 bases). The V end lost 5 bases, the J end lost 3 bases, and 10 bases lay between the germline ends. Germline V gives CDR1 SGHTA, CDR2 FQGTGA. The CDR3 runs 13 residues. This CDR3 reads CASSMRAEETQYF. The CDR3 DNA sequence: TGTGCCAGCAGCATGAGGGCAGAAGAGACCCAGTACTTC.

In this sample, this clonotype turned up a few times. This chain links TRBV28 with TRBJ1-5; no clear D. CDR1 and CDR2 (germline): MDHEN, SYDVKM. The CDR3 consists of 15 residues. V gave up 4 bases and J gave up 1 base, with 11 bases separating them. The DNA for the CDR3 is TGTGCCAGCAGTTCCATGGGTATGAGCAATCAGCCCCAGCATTTT. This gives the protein CASSSMGMSNQPQHF.

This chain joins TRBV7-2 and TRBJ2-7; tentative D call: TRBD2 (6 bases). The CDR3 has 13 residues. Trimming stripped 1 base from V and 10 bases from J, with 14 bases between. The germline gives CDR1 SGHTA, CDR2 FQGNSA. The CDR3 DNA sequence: TGTGCCAGCAGCTTAGGGTATGGAGGGTTTCAGTACTTC. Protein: CASSLGYGGFQYF. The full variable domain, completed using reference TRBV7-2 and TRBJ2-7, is GAGVSQSPSNKVTEKGKDVELRCDPISGHTALYWYRQSLGQGLEFLIYFQGNSAPDKSGLPSDRFSAERTGGSVSTLTIQRTQQEDSAVYLCASSLGYGGFQYFGPGTRLTVT.

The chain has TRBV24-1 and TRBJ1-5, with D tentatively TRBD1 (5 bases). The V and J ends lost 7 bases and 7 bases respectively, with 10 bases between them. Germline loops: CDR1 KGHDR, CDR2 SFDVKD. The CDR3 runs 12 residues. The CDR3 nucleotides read TGTGCCACCAGACGGGGGGGACAGCCCCAGCATTTT. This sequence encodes CATRRGGQPQHF.

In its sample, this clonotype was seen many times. This chain's CDR3 is CAITAAGGETYEQYF. For the CDR3, the DNA is TGTGCCATCACCGCGGCGGGGGGCGAAACTTACGAGCAGTACTTC. The V and J genes are TRBV10-3 and TRBJ2-7; 8 bases fit TRBD2. V dropped 7 bases and J dropped 4; count of bases not matched to a gene: 12. The CDR3 sequence is 15 residues long. Germline-derived CDR1 and CDR2 are ENHRY and SYGVKD.

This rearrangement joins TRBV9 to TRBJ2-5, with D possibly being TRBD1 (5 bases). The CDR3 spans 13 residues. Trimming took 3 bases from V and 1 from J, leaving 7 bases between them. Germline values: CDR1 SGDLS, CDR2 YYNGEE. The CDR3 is CASSATAQETQYF. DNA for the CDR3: TGTGCCAGCAGCGCGACAGCCCAAGAGACCCAGTACTTC.

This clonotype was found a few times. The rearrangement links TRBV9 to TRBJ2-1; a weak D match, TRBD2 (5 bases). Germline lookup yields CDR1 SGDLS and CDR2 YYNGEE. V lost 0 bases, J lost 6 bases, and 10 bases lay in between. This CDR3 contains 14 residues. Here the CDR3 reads CASSVGWAGNEQFF. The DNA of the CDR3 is TGTGCCAGCAGCGTAGGATGGGCGGGCAATGAGCAGTTCTTC.

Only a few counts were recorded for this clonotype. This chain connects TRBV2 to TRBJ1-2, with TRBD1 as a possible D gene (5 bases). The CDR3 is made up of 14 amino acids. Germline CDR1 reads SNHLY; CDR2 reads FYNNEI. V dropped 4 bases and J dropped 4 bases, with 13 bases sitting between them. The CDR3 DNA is TGTGCCAGCAGTGCGGACACCAACTCCTATGGCTACACCTTC. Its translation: CASSADTNSYGYTF.

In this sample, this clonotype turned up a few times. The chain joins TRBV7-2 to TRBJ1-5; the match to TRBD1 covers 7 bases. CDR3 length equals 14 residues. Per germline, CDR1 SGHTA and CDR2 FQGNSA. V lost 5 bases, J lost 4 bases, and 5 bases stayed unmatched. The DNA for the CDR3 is TGTGCCAGCAGCGCTGGGACAGCAAATCAGCCCCAGCATTTT. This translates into CASSAGTANQPQHF.

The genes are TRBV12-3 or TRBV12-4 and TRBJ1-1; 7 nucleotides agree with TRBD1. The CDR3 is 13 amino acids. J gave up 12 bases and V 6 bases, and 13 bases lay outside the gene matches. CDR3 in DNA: TGTGCCAGCAGCATGACAGGGAGGGGCAGAACTTTCTTT. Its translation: CASSMTGRGRTFF.

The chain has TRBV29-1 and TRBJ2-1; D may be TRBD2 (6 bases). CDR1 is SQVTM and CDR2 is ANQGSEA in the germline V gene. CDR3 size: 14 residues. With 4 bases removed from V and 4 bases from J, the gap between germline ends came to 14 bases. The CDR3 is CSVVGGRAYNEQFF. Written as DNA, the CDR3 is TGCAGCGTTGTTGGAGGGAGAGCTTACAATGAGCAGTTCTTC.

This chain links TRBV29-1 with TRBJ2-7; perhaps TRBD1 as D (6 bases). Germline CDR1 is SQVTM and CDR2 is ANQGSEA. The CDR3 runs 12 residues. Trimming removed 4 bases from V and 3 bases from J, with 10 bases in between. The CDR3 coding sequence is TGCAGCGTTGTGGCGACAGGCTACGAGCAGTACTTC. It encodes CSVVATGYEQYF.

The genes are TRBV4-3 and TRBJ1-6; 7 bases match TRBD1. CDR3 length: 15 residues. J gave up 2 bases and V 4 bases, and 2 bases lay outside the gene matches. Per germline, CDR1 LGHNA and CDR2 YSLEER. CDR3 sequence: CASSPQGTYNSPLHF. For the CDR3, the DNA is TGCGCCAGCAGCCCACAGGGGACCTATAATTCACCCCTCCACTTT.

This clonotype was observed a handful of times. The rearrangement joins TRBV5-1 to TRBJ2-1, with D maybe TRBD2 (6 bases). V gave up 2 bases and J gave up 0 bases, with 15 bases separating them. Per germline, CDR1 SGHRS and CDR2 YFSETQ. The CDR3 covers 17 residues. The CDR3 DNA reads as TGCGCCAGCAGCTTCGCGGACTATTCGAGCTCCTACAATGAGCAGTTCTTC. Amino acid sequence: CASSFADYSSSYNEQFF. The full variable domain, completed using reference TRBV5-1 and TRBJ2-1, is KAGVTQTPRYLIKTRGQQVTLSCSPISGHRSVSWYQQTPGQGLQFLFEYFSETQRNKGNFPGRFSGRQFSNSRSEMNVSTLELGDSALYLCASSFADYSSSYNEQFFGPGTRLTVL.

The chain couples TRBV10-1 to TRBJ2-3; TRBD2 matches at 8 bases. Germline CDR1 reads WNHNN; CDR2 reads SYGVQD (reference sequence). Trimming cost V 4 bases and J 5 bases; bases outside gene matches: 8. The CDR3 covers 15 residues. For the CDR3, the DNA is TGCGCCAGCAGTGGAGAAGGACGGGAGGGAGATACGCAGTATTTT. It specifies CASSGEGREGDTQYF.

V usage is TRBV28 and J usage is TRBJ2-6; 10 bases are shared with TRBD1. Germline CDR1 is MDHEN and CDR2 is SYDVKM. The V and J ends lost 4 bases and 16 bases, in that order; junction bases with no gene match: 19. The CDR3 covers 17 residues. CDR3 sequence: CASSSRSAGQGPNALTF. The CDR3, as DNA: TGTGCCAGCAGTTCCCGCAGCGCGGGACAGGGGCCCAATGCGCTGACTTTC.

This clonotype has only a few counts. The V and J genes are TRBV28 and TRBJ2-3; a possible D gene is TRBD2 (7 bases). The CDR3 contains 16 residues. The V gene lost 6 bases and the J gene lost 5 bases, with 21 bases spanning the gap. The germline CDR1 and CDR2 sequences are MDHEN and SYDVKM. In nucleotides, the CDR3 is TGTGCCAGCAGCACGAAGGGGGAGGGGATCGGAGATACGCAGTATTTT. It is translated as CASSTKGEGIGDTQYF.

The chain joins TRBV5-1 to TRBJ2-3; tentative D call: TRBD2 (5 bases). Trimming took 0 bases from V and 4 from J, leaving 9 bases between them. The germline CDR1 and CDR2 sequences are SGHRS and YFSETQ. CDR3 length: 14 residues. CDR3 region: CASSLAGGPDTQYF. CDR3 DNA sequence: TGCGCCAGCAGCTTGGCCGGCGGGCCAGATACGCAGTATTTT.

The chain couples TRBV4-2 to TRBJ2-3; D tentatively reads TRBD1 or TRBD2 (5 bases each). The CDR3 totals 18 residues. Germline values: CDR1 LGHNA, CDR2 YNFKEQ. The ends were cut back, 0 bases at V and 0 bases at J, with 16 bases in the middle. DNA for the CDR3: TGTGCCAGCAGCCAAGAGTCGGGGACCCTTGCTAGCACAGATACGCAGTATTTT. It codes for CASSQESGTLASTDTQYF.

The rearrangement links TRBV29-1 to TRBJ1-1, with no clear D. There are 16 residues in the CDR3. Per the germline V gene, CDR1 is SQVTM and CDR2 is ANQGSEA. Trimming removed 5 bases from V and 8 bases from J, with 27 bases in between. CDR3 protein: CSVLSLTRWNPPEAFF. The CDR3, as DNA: TGCAGCGTTCTATCTCTCACGAGGTGGAATCCACCGGAAGCTTTCTTT.

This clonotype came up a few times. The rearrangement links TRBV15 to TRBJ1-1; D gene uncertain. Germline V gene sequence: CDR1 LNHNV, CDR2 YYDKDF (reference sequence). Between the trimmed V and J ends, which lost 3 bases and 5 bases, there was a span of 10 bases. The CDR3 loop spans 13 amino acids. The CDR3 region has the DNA TGTGCCACCAGCAGGGCTGGTTCGACTGAAGCTTTCTTT. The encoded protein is CATSRAGSTEAFF. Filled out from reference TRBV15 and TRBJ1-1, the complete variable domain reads DAMVIQNPRYQVTQFGKPVTLSCSQTLNHNVMYWYQQKSSQAPKLLFHYYDKDFNNEADTPDNFQSRRPNTSFCFLDIRSPGLGDTAMYLCATSRAGSTEAFFGQGTRLTVV.

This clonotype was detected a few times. Written as DNA, the CDR3 is TGTGCCAGCAGCTCTAAGGCGGCCCAGTACTTC. This sequence encodes CASSSKAAQYF. The chain links TRBV7-4 to TRBJ2-5; D gene unclear. Trimming took 4 bases from V and 9 from J, leaving 9 bases between them. Germline assignment: CDR1 SGHVT and CDR2 SQSDAQ. The CDR3 spans 11 residues.

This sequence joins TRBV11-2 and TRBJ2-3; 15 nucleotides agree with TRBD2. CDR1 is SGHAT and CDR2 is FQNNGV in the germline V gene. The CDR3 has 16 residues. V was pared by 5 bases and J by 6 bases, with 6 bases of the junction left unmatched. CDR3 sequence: CASSARTSGGADTQYF. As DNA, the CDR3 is TGTGCCAGCAGCGCCCGGACTAGCGGGGGGGCCGATACGCAGTATTTT.

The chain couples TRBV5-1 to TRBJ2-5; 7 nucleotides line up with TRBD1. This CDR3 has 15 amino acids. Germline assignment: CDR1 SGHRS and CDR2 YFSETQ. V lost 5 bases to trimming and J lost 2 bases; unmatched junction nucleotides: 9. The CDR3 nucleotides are TGCGCCAGCAGATCGTCGGGACAGTCACAAGAGACCCAGTACTTC. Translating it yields CASRSSGQSQETQYF.

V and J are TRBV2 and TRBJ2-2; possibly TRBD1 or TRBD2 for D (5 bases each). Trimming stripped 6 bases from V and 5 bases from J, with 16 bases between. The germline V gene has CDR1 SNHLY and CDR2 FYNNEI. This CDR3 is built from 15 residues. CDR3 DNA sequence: TGTGCCAGCAGGTATCAGGGAGTAGGAACCGGGGAGCTGTTTTTT. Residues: CASRYQGVGTGELFF. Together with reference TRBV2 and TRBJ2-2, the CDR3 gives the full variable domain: EPEVTQTPSHQVTQMGQEVILRCVPISNHLYFYWYRQILGQKVEFLVSFYNNEISEKSEIFDDQFSVERPDGSNFTLKIRSTKLEDSAMYFCASRYQGVGTGELFFGEGSRLTVL.

The CDR3: CASSQVIGQQAFF. The CDR3 bases are TGCGCCAGCAGCCAAGTTATAGGACAGCAAGCTTTCTTT. The chain has TRBV4-3 and TRBJ1-1, with D possibly being TRBD1 (6 bases). V lost 1 base to trimming and J lost 9 bases, with 12 bases between them. The germline gives CDR1 LGHNA, CDR2 YSLEER. The CDR3 sequence is 13 residues long.

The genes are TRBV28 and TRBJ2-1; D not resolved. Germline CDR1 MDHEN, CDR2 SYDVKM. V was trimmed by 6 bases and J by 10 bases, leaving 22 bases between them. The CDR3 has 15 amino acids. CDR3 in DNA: TGTGCCAGCAGCCCCAGAGAGCTACTACTCATGGAGCAGTTCTTC. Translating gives CASSPRELLLMEQFF.

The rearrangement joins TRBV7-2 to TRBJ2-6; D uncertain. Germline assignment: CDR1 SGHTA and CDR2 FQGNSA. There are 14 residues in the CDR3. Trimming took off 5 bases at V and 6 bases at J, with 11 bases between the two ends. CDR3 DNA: TGTGCCAGCAGCAGGAGCTCTCAGGCCAACGTCCTGACTTTC. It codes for CASSRSSQANVLTF.